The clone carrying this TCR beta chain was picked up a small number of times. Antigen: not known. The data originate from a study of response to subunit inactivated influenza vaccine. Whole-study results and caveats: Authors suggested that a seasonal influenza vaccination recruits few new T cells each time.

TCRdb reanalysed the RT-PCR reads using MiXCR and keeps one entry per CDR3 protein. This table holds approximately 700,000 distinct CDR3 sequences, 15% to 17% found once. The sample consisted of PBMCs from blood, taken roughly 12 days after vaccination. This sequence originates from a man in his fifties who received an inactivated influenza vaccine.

CDR3: CASSLGTGSANTEAFF. The CDR3 region has the DNA TGCGCCAGCAGCTTGGGGACAGGGTCGGCGAACACTGAAGCTTTCTTT. The rearrangement joins TRBV5-1 to TRBJ1-1; 8 nucleotides line up with TRBD1. The V and J ends lost 0 bases and 1 base, in that order; junction bases with no gene match: 5. CDR1 is SGHRS, CDR2 YFSETQ, per germline. The CDR3 totals 16 residues.